Listed here are 12 T cell receptor beta chains from one sample, sequenced in a study of human T cells and chemical hapten exposure. Documented time point: patch test 3, about 24 weeks after DPC sensitization. This sample's treatment: therapeutic diphenylcyclopropenone sensitization with weekly scalp DPC. Each CDR3 protein is one row after TCRdb ran MiXCR on the RACE reads. The repertoire holds about 160,000 distinct CDR3 sequences, about a quarter seen once, with 2% to 2.5% in the top ten. Material: whole blood, obtained in connection with sensitization to the hapten diphenylcyclopropenone (DPC). These receptors originate from a woman aged 18-29 years with alopecia areata. Some clones in this sample may be carry-over from other donors' samples.

V gene TRBV6-2 or TRBV6-3 combines with J gene TRBJ2-7; 7 bases map to TRBD1. V dropped 6 bases and J dropped 1; count of bases not matched to a gene: 9. The CDR3 totals 15 residues. Germline CDR1 and CDR2: MNHEY and SVGEGT. Here the CDR3 reads CASRTYRGLSYEQYF. The CDR3 DNA reads TGTGCCAGCAGAACATACAGGGGTTTGTCCTACGAGCAGTACTTC.

This clonotype has a handful of counts. This chain connects TRBV9 to TRBJ2-1, with 7 bases matching TRBD1. V lost 4 bases and J lost 8; bases outside the gene matches: 21. Germline CDR1 reads SGDLS; CDR2 reads YYNGEE. The CDR3 consists of 18 residues. The CDR3 region is CASSSKSQRQGFADEQFF. The CDR3 DNA is TGTGCCAGCAGCTCCAAGTCCCAACGACAGGGTTTCGCCGATGAGCAGTTCTTC.

The V and J genes are TRBV4-3 and TRBJ2-7; the match to TRBD2 covers 11 bases. The germline CDR1 and CDR2 sequences are LGHNA and YSLEER. The J segment lost 2 bases and the V segment lost 4 bases, leaving 4 bases of the junction unmatched. The CDR3 spans 15 residues. CDR3 loop: CASSPRLAGPYEQYF. DNA of the CDR3: TGCGCCAGCAGCCCACGACTAGCGGGGCCCTACGAGCAGTACTTC.

V usage is TRBV28 and J usage is TRBJ1-2; D might be TRBD1 (6 bases). Germline V gene data show CDR1 as MDHEN and CDR2 as SYDVKM. This CDR3 comprises 11 residues. V dropped 10 bases and J dropped 5 bases, with 11 bases sitting between them. DNA of the CDR3: TGTGCCATACAGGGAGGATATGGCTACACCTTC. Translation: CAIQGGYGYTF.

The chain couples TRBV29-1 to TRBJ2-7, with 7 bases matching TRBD2. In germline, CDR1 is SQVTM, CDR2 ANQGSEA. The CDR3 totals 14 residues. The V and J ends lost 3 bases and 2 bases, in that order; junction bases with no gene match: 7. CDR3 residues: CSVDGQGGTYEQYF. DNA of the CDR3: TGCAGCGTTGACGGCCAGGGAGGGACCTACGAGCAGTACTTC.

V is TRBV7-2 and J is TRBJ1-1; a weak D match, TRBD1 (5 bases). Per germline, CDR1 SGHTA and CDR2 FQGNSA. V was pared by 5 bases and J by 4 bases, with 11 bases between. The CDR3 totals 13 residues. The CDR3 sequence: CASSPVGGTEAFF. In DNA, the CDR3 is TGTGCCAGCAGCCCAGTGGGGGGCACTGAAGCTTTCTTT.

The chain recombines TRBV28 with TRBJ2-7, with a tentative D call TRBD1 (8 bases). The germline gives CDR1 MDHEN, CDR2 SYDVKM. This CDR3 contains 13 residues. Trimming removed 6 bases from V and 7 bases from J, with 16 bases in between. CDR3 in amino acids: CASRSQQGGEQYF. In DNA, the CDR3 is TGTGCCAGCAGATCCCAACAGGGGGGGGAGCAGTACTTC. The variable domain in full, with the rest retrieved from reference TRBV28 and TRBJ2-7, is DVKVTQSSRYLVKRTGEKVFLECVQDMDHENMFWYRQDPGLGLRLIYFSYDVKMKEKGDIPEGYSVSREKKERFSLILESASTNQTSMYLCASRSQQGGEQYFGPGTRLTVT.

The genes are TRBV5-6 and TRBJ2-7; unclear D gene. V was shortened by 4 bases and J by 2 bases, with 4 bases between the two germline ends. Germline loops: CDR1 SGHDT, CDR2 YYEEEE. The CDR3 consists of 11 residues. The CDR3 region is CASSKPYEQYF. In DNA form, the CDR3 reads TGTGCCAGCAGCAAACCCTACGAGCAGTACTTC.

The chain recombines TRBV5-4 with TRBJ2-3; the D gene is possibly TRBD1 (6 bases). Looked up from germline, CDR1 is SGHNT and CDR2 is YYREEE (reference sequence). V was trimmed by 1 base and J by 4 bases, leaving 10 bases between them. The CDR3 is 14 amino acids. CDR3 protein: CASSLLQGPDTQYF. The CDR3 region has the DNA TGTGCCAGCAGCTTGCTACAGGGTCCAGATACGCAGTATTTT.

This clonotype has a single count. Given the absence of the conserved phenylalanine or tryptophan at the CDR3 end, a read error is likely. The V gene is TRBV4-3, the J gene TRBJ2-5; 7 nucleotides align to TRBD1. Germline V lookup: CDR1 LGHNA, CDR2 YSLEER. The length of the CDR3 is 14 residues. The ends lost 4 bases at V and 1 base at J; junction bases unmatched: 3. The CDR3: CASSPRDSQETQYS. CDR3 in DNA: TGCGCCAGCAGCCCCCGGGACAGCCAAGAGACCCAGTACTCC.

The V gene is TRBV9, the J gene TRBJ2-1, with no clear D. Trimming left V 0 bases short and J 8 bases short, with 21 bases between. Germline assignment: CDR1 SGDLS and CDR2 YYNGEE. The CDR3 spans 17 residues. The CDR3 region has the DNA TGTGCCAGCAGCGTAGCCTCTGGGTGGCTAGAGATCGATGAGCAGTTCTTC. Protein: CASSVASGWLEIDEQFF.

V is TRBV4-2 and J is TRBJ2-7; 8 nucleotides match TRBD2. This CDR3 has 17 amino acids. From germline, CDR1 is LGHNA and CDR2 YNFKEQ. V was clipped by 0 bases and J by 3 bases; unmatched bases: 10. The CDR3 region is CASSQDFSGALHYEQYF. In DNA, the CDR3 is TGTGCCAGCAGCCAAGATTTTAGCGGGGCCCTACACTACGAGCAGTACTTC.